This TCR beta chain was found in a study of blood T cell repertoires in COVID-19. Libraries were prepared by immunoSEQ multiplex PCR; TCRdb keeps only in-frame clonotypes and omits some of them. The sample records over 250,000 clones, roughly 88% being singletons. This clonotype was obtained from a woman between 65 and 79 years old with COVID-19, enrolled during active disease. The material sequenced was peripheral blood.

CDR3 region: CASSSPKGQGSSYEQYF. The CDR3 nucleotides are TGTGCCAGCAGCTCTCCTAAAGGGCAGGGGAGCTCCTACGAGCAGTACTTC. The chain recombines TRBV7-9 with TRBJ2-7; D perhaps matches TRBD1 (6 bases). Germline V gives CDR1 SEHNR, CDR2 FQNEAQ (reference sequence). The CDR3 is 17 amino acids. V was shortened by 4 bases and J by 0 bases, with 19 bases between the two germline ends.